The clone carrying this T cell receptor (beta chain) occurred once. Its antigen is unidentified. This specimen belongs to a study of shared clonotypes between healthy human individuals. In the study overall: Researchers assigned three CD4 naive, three CD4 memory, two CD8 naive and one CD8 memory plate to each donor. Study-wide findings and caveats: Depth of sequencing was expected to influence donor clonotype sharing.

Subsets obtained from CD4+ cells comprised CD45RA+ naive and CD45RA-negative memory cells. The CDR3 spans 18 residues. Between the trimmed V and J ends, which lost 4 bases and 1 base, there was a span of 22 bases. Germline assignment: CDR1 SGHKS and CDR2 YYEKEE (reference sequence). Generated by immunoSEQ multiplex PCR, the TCRdb table keeps only in-frame clones and is missing some. The data show around 350,000 clones, with around 70% seen just once and about 10% held by the top ten. The source material was memory CD4+ T cells sorted from blood. Subset meaning: CD45RA-negative fraction. The source of this sequence is a young man in good health. The chain has TRBV5-5 and TRBJ2-3, with D possibly matching TRBD2 (7 bases). The CDR3 nucleotides are TGTGCCAGCAGCCCTCGGTGGCGGGGGCTTAATGGCACAGATACGCAGTATTTT. It encodes CASSPRWRGLNGTDTQYF.